The 12 T cell receptor beta chains below all came from one sample that was sequenced in a study of shared clonotypes between healthy human individuals. The repertoire was sequenced with immunoSEQ multiplex PCR; TCRdb's copy has only in-frame clones and lacks some. The data contain 2 million to 2.5 million clones, around 90% of them singletons. Sequenced: naive CD4+ T cells from PBMCs. Documented subset: CD45RA+ positively selected. These receptors were collected from a young man in good health. Some clones in this sample may be carry-over from other donors' samples.

This chain links TRBV27 with TRBJ1-6, with TRBD1 as a possible D gene (5 bases). This CDR3 is 16 amino acids long. V shed 6 bases and J shed 5 bases, with 17 bases lying between them. The germline V gene has CDR1 MNHEY and CDR2 SMNVEV (reference sequence). The CDR3 reads CASRLTYGTDNSPLHF. The CDR3 DNA is TGTGCCAGCAGGCTAACTTACGGGACGGATAATTCACCCCTCCACTTT.

In this sample, this clone turned up once. In DNA form, the CDR3 reads TGTGCCAGCAGTAGGAAGACCGACTCGAAAAACATTCAGTACTTC. Its protein product is CASSRKTDSKNIQYF. The rearrangement joins TRBV27 to TRBJ2-4; D remains unclear. Germline V lookup: CDR1 MNHEY, CDR2 SMNVEV (reference sequence). This CDR3 is built from 15 residues. Trimming shortened V by 5 bases and J by 4 bases, and 15 bases separated the two germline ends.

The V call is TRBV6-5, the J call TRBJ1-2; 9 nucleotides align to TRBD1. CDR3 length equals 15 residues. Looked up from germline, CDR1 is MNHEY and CDR2 is SVGAGI. Trimming at V came to 0 bases and at J to 8 bases, leaving 7 bases not matched to a gene. This CDR3 reads CASSYSNRGLGGYTF. Written as DNA, the CDR3 is TGTGCCAGCAGTTACTCCAACAGGGGGCTAGGAGGCTACACCTTC.

The chain carries TRBV6-1 and TRBJ1-2; D perhaps matches TRBD1 (6 bases). Deletions cut 7 bases from V and 5 bases from J, with 17 bases between. There are 14 residues in the CDR3. The germline V gene encodes CDR1 MNHNS and CDR2 SASEGT. CDR3 in amino acids: CASTQGRQGYGYTF. CDR3 sequence (DNA): TGTGCCAGCACCCAGGGGCGGCAGGGGTATGGCTACACCTTC.

This chain joins TRBV28 and TRBJ1-1; D gene unclear. Trimming removed 7 bases from V and 4 bases from J, with 16 bases in between. CDR1 MDHEN and CDR2 SYDVKM come from the germline V gene. The CDR3 is 14 residues long. This CDR3 reads CASIRETPSTEAFF. The CDR3 DNA follows: TGTGCCAGCATAAGGGAGACCCCGAGCACTGAAGCTTTCTTT. The complete variable domain, with remaining parts taken from reference TRBV28 and TRBJ1-1, reads DVKVTQSSRYLVKRTGEKVFLECVQDMDHENMFWYRQDPGLGLRLIYFSYDVKMKEKGDIPEGYSVSREKKERFSLILESASTNQTSMYLCASIRETPSTEAFFGQGTRLTVV.

This chain joins TRBV7-9 and TRBJ2-7, with TRBD2 matching 8 bases. The length of the CDR3 is 15 residues. Trimming took 1 base from V and 7 from J; bases not matched to a gene: 9. CDR1 is SEHNR, CDR2 FQNEAQ, per germline (reference sequence). The CDR3 bases are TGTGCCAGCAGCTTAGATACCGGGAGGGCCGGGGAGCAGTACTTC. Protein: CASSLDTGRAGEQYF.

The V gene is TRBV6-1, the J gene TRBJ2-7; D is perhaps TRBD1 (6 bases). V gave up 2 bases and J gave up 5 bases, with 22 bases separating them. The length of the CDR3 is 17 residues. Germline values: CDR1 MNHNS, CDR2 SASEGT. CDR3 sequence: CASSETRTGSLRDEQYF. The CDR3 bases are TGTGCCAGCAGTGAAACGCGCACAGGGTCCCTCAGGGACGAGCAGTACTTC.

Here the CDR3 reads CASSDWGGQIRPYEQYF. CDR3 DNA sequence: TGTGCCAGCAGTGATTGGGGGGGACAAATCAGACCCTACGAGCAGTACTTC. This chain uses TRBV2 with TRBJ2-7; weak D call: TRBD2 (7 bases). V lost 3 bases to trimming and J lost 2 bases, with 20 bases between them. Germline-derived CDR1 and CDR2 are SNHLY and FYNNEI. The CDR3 has 17 amino acids.

This clone was detected only once. Other DNA sequences in this specimen translate into the identical CDR3. V usage is TRBV5-1 and J usage is TRBJ1-3, with D tentatively TRBD1 (6 bases). The CDR3 has 15 amino acids. V was cut by 0 bases and J by 0 bases, with 7 bases left in between. Germline assignment: CDR1 SGHRS and CDR2 YFSETQ. In DNA form, the CDR3 reads TGCGCCAGCAGCTTGGGACAGGTCTCTGGAAACACCATATATTTT. As protein: CASSLGQVSGNTIYF.

For the CDR3, the DNA is TGCGCCAGCAGCTTGGAGGGGGGTACGAATCAGCCCCAGCATTTT. This sequence encodes CASSLEGGTNQPQHF. The chain combines TRBV5-1 with TRBJ1-5; possibly TRBD1 for D (6 bases). V lost 0 bases and J 4 bases, leaving 11 bases between the germline ends. CDR3 length: 15 residues. Germline V gene data show CDR1 as SGHRS and CDR2 as YFSETQ.

V usage is TRBV2 and J usage is TRBJ1-3, with D hard to call. The CDR3 loop spans 15 amino acids. With 2 bases removed from V and 0 bases from J, the gap between germline ends came to 8 bases. Germline CDR1 is SNHLY and CDR2 is FYNNEI. DNA for the CDR3: TGTGCCAGCAGTGAAAACGGGTTCTCTGGAAACACCATATATTTT. Translation gives CASSENGFSGNTIYF. Full variable domain (rest looked up from reference TRBV2 and TRBJ1-3): EPEVTQTPSHQVTQMGQEVILRCVPISNHLYFYWYRQILGQKVEFLVSFYNNEISEKSEIFDDQFSVERPDGSNFTLKIRSTKLEDSAMYFCASSENGFSGNTIYFGEGSWLTVV.

Worth noting for this clone: The identical CDR3 is also encoded by other nucleotide sequences in the sample. This chain joins TRBV28 and TRBJ2-7, with 7 bases aligning to TRBD2. The trim removed 6 bases at V and 0 bases at J, leaving 5 bases unmatched. Germline V gene data show CDR1 as MDHEN and CDR2 as SYDVKM. This CDR3 region has 14 residues. The CDR3 DNA sequence: TGTGCCAGCAGGGGAGCGGGGAGCTCCTACGAGCAGTACTTC. This gives the protein CASRGAGSSYEQYF.